A single sample is the source of the 19 T cell receptor beta chains below, sequenced in a study of CD8+ T cells in alopecia areata. The treatment was: oral pan-JAK inhibitor, 5-10 mg twice daily. It was cDNA, reverse transcribed from extracted RNA, that served as the sequencing template. The data were produced by immunoSEQ multiplex PCR, yet TCRdb's version contains in-frame clones alone and is incomplete. The profile shows nearly 95,000 clones, 60% to 80% of them singletons. Specimen: CD8+ T cells sorted from blood, collected at roughly week 45, from a patient treated with tofacitinib. The source of these receptors is a human donor with alopecia areata.

The chain employs TRBV14 and TRBJ1-2; D perhaps matches TRBD1 (5 bases). Germline V gene data show CDR1 as SGHDN and CDR2 as FVKESK. The CDR3 extends over 15 amino acids. Trimming removed 1 base at V and 7 bases at J, with 16 bases between. As DNA, the CDR3 is TGTGCCAGCAGCCAAGGGAAGGGGCGAACGACTGGCTACACCTTC. This sequence encodes CASSQGKGRTTGYTF.

This clone was recorded a few times. The J gene is TRBJ2-3, the V gene TRBV23-1; TRBD1 is a possible D gene (6 bases). TRBV23-1 is an ORF, and what it does is uncertain. V was pared by 4 bases and J by 2 bases, with 10 bases between. CDR3 size: 14 residues. CDR3 nucleotide sequence: TGCGCCAGCAGTCGGGGACATTTCACAGATACGCAGTATTTT. Its protein product is CASSRGHFTDTQYF.

J is TRBJ2-7 and V is TRBV7-9; D is undetermined. The V end lost 5 bases, the J end lost 3 bases, and 11 bases lay between the germline ends. The germline CDR1 and CDR2 sequences are SEHNR and FQNEAQ (reference sequence). This CDR3 contains 13 residues. The CDR3 loop is CASSRPGLYEQYF. CDR3 sequence (DNA): TGTGCCAGCAGCCGACCGGGCCTCTACGAGCAGTACTTC.

For the CDR3, the DNA is TGTGCCAGCAGCTCTTCCATGGACAAGACATACGAGCAGTACTTC. Residues: CASSSSMDKTYEQYF. The rearrangement links TRBV7-9 to TRBJ2-7, with D tentatively TRBD1 (5 bases). The CDR3 extends over 15 amino acids. CDR1 SEHNR and CDR2 FQNEAQ come from the germline V gene (reference sequence). The ends were cut back, 4 bases at V and 4 bases at J, with 17 bases in the middle.

The chain has TRBV7-2 and TRBJ2-2, with 8 bases matching TRBD2. Trimming removed 1 base from V and 8 bases from J; junction bases left unmatched: 9. Germline assignment: CDR1 SGHTA and CDR2 FQGNSA. This CDR3 contains 16 residues. CDR3 residues: CASSLGGTRVLGELFF. The CDR3 DNA is TGTGCCAGCAGCTTAGGAGGGACTAGAGTTCTGGGGGAGCTGTTTTTT.

V usage is TRBV11-2 and J usage is TRBJ2-1; TRBD1 matches 7 bases. CDR1 and CDR2 (germline): SGHAT, FQNNGV. The CDR3 contains 15 residues. V shed 1 base and J 1 base; nucleotides not matched to a gene: 1. CDR3 DNA sequence: TGTGCCAGCAGCTTAGTGACAGGGTCCTACAATGAGCAGTTCTTC. Encoded protein: CASSLVTGSYNEQFF.

In its sample, this clone was seen a few times. CDR3 in DNA: TGTGCCAGCAGCTCGACCCGGCGGGGGGCCCGTAGCACAGATACGCAGTATTTT. Translation: CASSSTRRGARSTDTQYF. The chain is built from TRBV7-9 and TRBJ2-3; TRBD2 matches at 8 bases. The germline V gene has CDR1 SEHNR and CDR2 FQNEAQ (reference sequence). The CDR3 contains 18 residues. V shed 4 bases, J shed 0 bases, and the junction held 12 bases outside the gene matches. The full variable domain, with the rest looked up from reference TRBV7-9 and TRBJ2-3, is DTGVSQNPRHKITKRGQNVTFRCDPISEHNRLYWYRQTLGQGPEFLTYFQNEAQLEKSRLLSDRFSAERPKGSFSTLEIQRTEQGDSAMYLCASSSTRRGARSTDTQYFGPGTRLTVL.

This clone has only a few counts. The DNA for the CDR3 is TGTGCCAGCAGCTACGGACTAGACAATGAGCAGTTCTTC. It specifies CASSYGLDNEQFF. The chain couples TRBV7-2 to TRBJ2-1; TRBD2 aligns across 7 bases. Germline CDR1 and CDR2: SGHTA and FQGNSA. V gave up 4 bases and J gave up 5 bases; unmatched junction bases: 2. This CDR3 has 13 amino acids.

This clone was detected once. The chain carries TRBV9 and TRBJ1-2; D ambiguous. This CDR3 is 13 amino acids long. From germline, CDR1 is SGDLS and CDR2 YYNGEE. V dropped 1 base and J dropped 0 bases, with 4 bases sitting between them. The CDR3, as DNA: TGTGCCAGCAGCGTATCAACTAACTATGGCTACACCTTC. As protein: CASSVSTNYGYTF.

V and J are TRBV2 and TRBJ1-2; D not certain. The V end was cut by 6 bases, the J end by 8 bases, with 16 bases between. CDR1 and CDR2 from the germline V gene are SNHLY and FYNNEI. The CDR3 length is 13 residues. The CDR3 here is CASRDRGADGYTF. In DNA, the CDR3 is TGTGCCAGCAGGGACCGAGGTGCAGACGGCTACACCTTC.

This clone was counted a single time. The chain has TRBV25-1 and TRBJ1-6; the D is unclear. The ends were cut back, 2 bases at V and 9 bases at J, with 14 bases in the middle. The CDR3 totals 15 residues. Germline lookup yields CDR1 MGHDK and CDR2 SYGVNS. The CDR3, as DNA: TGTGCCAGCAGTGAAGGTGGAAATTGGAGTTCACCCCTCCACTTT. This codes for CASSEGGNWSSPLHF.

The genes are TRBV29-1 and TRBJ2-7; D not certain. The CDR3 covers 11 residues. Germline CDR1 SQVTM, CDR2 ANQGSEA. V was trimmed by 5 bases and J by 3 bases, leaving 8 bases between them. CDR3 DNA: TGCAGCGTTCCAATAGGCTACGAGCAGTACTTC. It translates to CSVPIGYEQYF.

The chain is built from TRBV7-8 and TRBJ1-1; D call uncertain. Germline CDR1 reads SGHVS; CDR2 reads FQNEAQ. The CDR3 is 13 amino acids. The V and J ends lost 3 bases and 8 bases respectively, with 13 bases between them. The CDR3 loop reads CASSFAIGSEAFF. The CDR3 DNA reads TGTGCCAGCAGCTTTGCAATAGGTTCGGAAGCTTTCTTT.

The rearrangement links TRBV5-6 to TRBJ1-2, with a possible D match to TRBD1 (5 bases). V was shortened by 6 bases and J by 4 bases, with 19 bases between the two germline ends. The CDR3 length is 15 residues. Germline lookup yields CDR1 SGHDT and CDR2 YYEEEE. Written as DNA, the CDR3 is TGTGCCAGCACCCTGGGGGAGGTCAGCACCTATGGCTACACCTTC. Its translation: CASTLGEVSTYGYTF.

The chain carries TRBV5-1 and TRBJ2-7; TRBD1 matches 8 bases. The length of the CDR3 is 13 residues. The ends lost 5 bases at V and 4 bases at J; junction bases unmatched: 5. CDR1 is SGHRS, CDR2 YFSETQ, per germline. The CDR3 region is CASRDRAGYEQYF. CDR3 in DNA: TGCGCCAGCAGGGACAGGGCAGGTTACGAGCAGTACTTC. The full variable domain, in which reference TRBV5-1 and TRBJ2-7 provide the parts outside the CDR3, is KAGVTQTPRYLIKTRGQQVTLSCSPISGHRSVSWYQQTPGQGLQFLFEYFSETQRNKGNFPGRFSGRQFSNSRSEMNVSTLELGDSALYLCASRDRAGYEQYFGPGTRLTVT.

The genes are TRBV28 and TRBJ2-7; D is perhaps TRBD1 (5 bases). Trimming cost V 6 bases and J 2 bases, with 14 bases left between them. Germline V gives CDR1 MDHEN, CDR2 SYDVKM. This CDR3 contains 14 residues. The CDR3 DNA reads TGTGCCAGCAGCCCACAGGATATGACCTACGAGCAGTACTTC. Translating it yields CASSPQDMTYEQYF.

The gene calls are TRBV6-5 and TRBJ2-1, with D unresolved. Looked up from germline, CDR1 is MNHEY and CDR2 is SVGAGI. The CDR3 consists of 14 residues. The germline V and J ends were trimmed by 5 bases and 8 bases, with 16 bases remaining between them. The DNA for the CDR3 is TGTGCCAGCAGTGTACACCGTTTCGCCGATGAGCAGTTCTTC. The encoded protein is CASSVHRFADEQFF.

This chain uses TRBV10-3 with TRBJ2-2; 11 bases line up with TRBD2. The CDR3 spans 16 residues. V dropped 8 bases and J dropped 0; count of bases not matched to a gene: 5. Germline V CDR1 and CDR2: ENHRY, SYGVKD. The CDR3 nucleotides read TGTGCCATCCCATTAGCGGGGGGGACGAACACCGGGGAGCTGTTTTTT. It codes for CAIPLAGGTNTGELFF.

The V gene is TRBV11-2, the J gene TRBJ2-6; no clear D gene. CDR1 SGHAT and CDR2 FQNNGV come from the germline V gene. The CDR3 loop spans 15 amino acids. V was clipped by 4 bases and J by 0 bases, with 7 bases between them. CDR3 sequence: CASSSRFSGANVLTF. The CDR3, as DNA: TGTGCCAGCAGCTCCAGATTCTCTGGGGCCAACGTCCTGACTTTC. The entire variable domain, with the rest obtained from reference TRBV11-2 and TRBJ2-6, is as follows: EAGVAQSPRYKIIEKRQSVAFWCNPISGHATLYWYQQILGQGPKLLIQFQNNGVVDDSQLPKDRFSAERLKGVDSTLKIQPAKLEDSAVYLCASSSRFSGANVLTFGAGSRLTVL.